The text below deals with one TCR beta chain. Its antigen remains unknown. The data are from a study of cytomegalovirus exposure and HLA in healthy donors. Study results and caveats: In all likelihood, a cluster of highly shared sequence variants was a sequencing artifact. As confirmed in vitro, a few CMV-associated chains were specific for CMV antigens. As was reported, the HLA-A and HLA-B alleles of most subjects were accurately predicted from TCR beta sequences. Follow-up analysis later connected one missense variant in DCLRE1C with trimming of TCR beta V- and J-genes.

Primers for the PCR totalled 60 Vbeta and 13 Jbeta. TCRdb's table, derived via immunoSEQ multiplex PCR, lists solely in-frame clones and lacks some. The sample lists under 200,000 clones, 75% occurring once. V lost 1 base, J lost 3 bases, and 3 bases stayed unmatched. Looked up from germline, CDR1 is SEHNR and CDR2 is FQNEAQ (reference sequence). The CDR3 is 16 amino acids. V is TRBV7-9 and J is TRBJ2-1, with 10 bases aligning to TRBD1. Source material: PBMCs. The clonotype was recovered from a female donor in good health and CMV-seronegative. DNA of the CDR3: TGTGCCAGCAGCTTAGAATGGACAGGGGGCTACAATGAGCAGTTCTTC. It is translated as CASSLEWTGGYNEQFF. Complete variable domain (other parts from reference TRBV7-9 and TRBJ2-1): DTGVSQNPRHKITKRGQNVTFRCDPISEHNRLYWYRQTLGQGPEFLTYFQNEAQLEKSRLLSDRFSAERPKGSFSTLEIQRTEQGDSAMYLCASSLEWTGGYNEQFFGPGTRLTVL.